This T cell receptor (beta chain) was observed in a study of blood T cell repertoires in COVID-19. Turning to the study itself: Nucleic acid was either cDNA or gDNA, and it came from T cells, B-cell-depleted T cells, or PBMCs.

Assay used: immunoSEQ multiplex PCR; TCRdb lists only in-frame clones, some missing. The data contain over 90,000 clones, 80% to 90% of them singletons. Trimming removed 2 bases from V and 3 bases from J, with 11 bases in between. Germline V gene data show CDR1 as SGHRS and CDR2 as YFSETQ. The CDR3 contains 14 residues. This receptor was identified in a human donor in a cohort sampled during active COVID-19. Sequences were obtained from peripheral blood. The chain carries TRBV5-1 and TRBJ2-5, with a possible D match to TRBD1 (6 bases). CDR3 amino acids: CASSFSAGEETQYF. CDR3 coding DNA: TGCGCCAGCAGCTTCTCTGCAGGGGAAGAGACCCAGTACTTC. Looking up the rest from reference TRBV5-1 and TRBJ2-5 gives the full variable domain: KAGVTQTPRYLIKTRGQQVTLSCSPISGHRSVSWYQQTPGQGLQFLFEYFSETQRNKGNFPGRFSGRQFSNSRSEMNVSTLELGDSALYLCASSFSAGEETQYFGPGTRLLVL.